This T cell receptor (beta chain) was captured in a study of blood T cell repertoires in COVID-19. Sequenced by immunoSEQ multiplex PCR; TCRdb stores in-frame clones only, minus some. The sample carries around 140,000 clones, just under 85% recorded once. Germline V gene data show CDR1 as SNHLY and CDR2 as FYNNEI. This CDR3 is built from 15 residues. The V and J ends lost 2 bases and 4 bases respectively, with 14 bases between them. The sample was PBMCs or T cells enriched from blood (not recorded which). The V call is TRBV2, the J call TRBJ2-5; D is perhaps TRBD2 (6 bases). The TCR was taken from a woman in her 50s with acute COVID-19. The CDR3 is CASSETRGGSETQYF. The CDR3 DNA reads TGTGCCAGCAGTGAAACTAGAGGAGGGTCAGAGACCCAGTACTTC.